This entry concerns a single T cell receptor (beta chain). What it binds is unknown. Trimming pared 5 bases from V and 3 bases from J, leaving 10 bases between. The germline V gene encodes CDR1 KGHSH and CDR2 LQKENI. CDR3 size: 14 residues. The study ran its PCR with 60 Vbeta and 13 Jbeta primers. The protocol was immunoSEQ multiplex PCR, while the TCRdb copy is restricted to in-frame clones and leaves out a portion. The sample has 140,000 to 150,000 clones, approximately 80% seen once. This entry belongs to a study of cytomegalovirus exposure and HLA in healthy donors. Study-wide points: According to a later analysis, donors in an Asian-associated ancestry cluster reportedly had fewer N-insertions than the 666-donor mean.

The clonotype originates from a man between 40 and 49 years old in good health and CMV-seronegative. The chain recombines TRBV18 with TRBJ1-4, with a possible D match to TRBD1 (6 bases). The sample was PBMCs. CDR3 protein: CASSAGTPNEKLFF. The CDR3 DNA reads as TGTGCCAGCTCAGCAGGGACACCTAATGAAAAACTGTTTTTT.